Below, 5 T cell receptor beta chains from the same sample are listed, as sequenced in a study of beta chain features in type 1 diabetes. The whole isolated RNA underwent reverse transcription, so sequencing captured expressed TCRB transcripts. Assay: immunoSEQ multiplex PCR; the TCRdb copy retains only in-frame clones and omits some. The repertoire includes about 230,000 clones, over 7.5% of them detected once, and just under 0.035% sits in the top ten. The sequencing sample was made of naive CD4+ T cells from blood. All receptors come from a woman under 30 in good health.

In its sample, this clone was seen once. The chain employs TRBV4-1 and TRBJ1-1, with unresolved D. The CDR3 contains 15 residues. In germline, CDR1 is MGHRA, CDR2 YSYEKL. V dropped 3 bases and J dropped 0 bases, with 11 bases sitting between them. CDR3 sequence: CASSQNHDMNTEAFF. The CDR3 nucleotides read TGCGCCAGCAGCCAGAACCACGACATGAACACTGAAGCTTTCTTT.

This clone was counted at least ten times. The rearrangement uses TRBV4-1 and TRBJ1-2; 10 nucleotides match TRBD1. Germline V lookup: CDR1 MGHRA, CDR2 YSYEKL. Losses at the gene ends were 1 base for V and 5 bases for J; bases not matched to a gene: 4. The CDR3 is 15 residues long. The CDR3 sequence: CASSQGPGQGYGYTF. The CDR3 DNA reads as TGCGCCAGCAGCCAAGGTCCGGGACAGGGGTATGGCTACACCTTC.

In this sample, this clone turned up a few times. Here the CDR3 reads CASGLGRRGAFF. In DNA, the CDR3 is TGTGCTAGTGGTTTGGGTCGCCGGGGAGCTTTCTTT. The J gene is TRBJ1-1, the V gene TRBV12-5; D gene uncertain. The ends were cut back, 1 base at V and 10 bases at J, with 10 bases in the middle. In germline, CDR1 is LGHNT, CDR2 FRNRAP. The CDR3 is 12 residues long.

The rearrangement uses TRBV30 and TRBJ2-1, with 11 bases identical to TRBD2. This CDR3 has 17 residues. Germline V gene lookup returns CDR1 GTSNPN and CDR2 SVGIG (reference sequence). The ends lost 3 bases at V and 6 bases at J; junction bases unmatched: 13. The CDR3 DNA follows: TGTGCCTGGAGACGCACGGGCTCACTAGCGGGAGCCAATGAGCAGTTCTTC. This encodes CAWRRTGSLAGANEQFF.

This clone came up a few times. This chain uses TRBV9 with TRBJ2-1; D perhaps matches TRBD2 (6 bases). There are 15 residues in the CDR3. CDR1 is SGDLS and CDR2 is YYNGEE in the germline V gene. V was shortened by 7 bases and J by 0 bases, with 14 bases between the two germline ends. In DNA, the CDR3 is TGTGCCAGCTCGAATCTAGCGTTCTCCTACAATGAGCAGTTCTTC. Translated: CASSNLAFSYNEQFF. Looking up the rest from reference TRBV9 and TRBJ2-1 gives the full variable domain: DSGVTQTPKHLITATGQRVTLRCSPRSGDLSVYWYQQSLDQGLQFLIQYYNGEERAKGNILERFSAQQFPDLHSELNLSSLELGDSALYFCASSNLAFSYNEQFFGPGTRLTVL.